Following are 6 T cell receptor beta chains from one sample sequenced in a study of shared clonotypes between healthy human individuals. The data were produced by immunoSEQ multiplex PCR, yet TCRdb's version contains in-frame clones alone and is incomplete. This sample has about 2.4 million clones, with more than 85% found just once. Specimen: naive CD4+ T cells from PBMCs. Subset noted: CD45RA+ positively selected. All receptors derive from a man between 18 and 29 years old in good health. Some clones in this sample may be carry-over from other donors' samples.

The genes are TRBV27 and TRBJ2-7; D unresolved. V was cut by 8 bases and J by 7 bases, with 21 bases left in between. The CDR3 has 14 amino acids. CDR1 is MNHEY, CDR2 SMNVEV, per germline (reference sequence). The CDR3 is CASQPLESNKEQYF. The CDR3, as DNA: TGTGCCAGCCAGCCGTTGGAGTCGAATAAGGAGCAGTACTTC.

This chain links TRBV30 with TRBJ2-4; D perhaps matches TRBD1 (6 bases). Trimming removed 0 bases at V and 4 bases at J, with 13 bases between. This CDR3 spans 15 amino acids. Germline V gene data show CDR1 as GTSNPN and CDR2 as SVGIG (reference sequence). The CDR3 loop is CAWSVISGVKNIQYF. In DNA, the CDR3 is TGTGCCTGGAGTGTAATATCAGGGGTAAAAAACATTCAGTACTTC. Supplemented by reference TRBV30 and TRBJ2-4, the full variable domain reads SQTIHQWPATLVQPVGSPLSLECTVEGTSNPNLYWYRQAAGRGLQLLFYSVGIGQISSEVPQNLSASRPQDRQFILSSKKLLLSDSGFYLCAWSVISGVKNIQYFGAGTRLSVL.

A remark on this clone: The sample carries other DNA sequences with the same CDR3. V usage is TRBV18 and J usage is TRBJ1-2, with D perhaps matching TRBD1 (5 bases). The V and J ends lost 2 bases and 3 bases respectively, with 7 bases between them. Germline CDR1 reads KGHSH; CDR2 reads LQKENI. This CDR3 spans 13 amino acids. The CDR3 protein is CASSPGGYYGYTF. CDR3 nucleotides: TGTGCCAGCTCACCAGGGGGATACTATGGCTACACCTTC. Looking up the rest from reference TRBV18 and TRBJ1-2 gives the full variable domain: NAGVMQNPRHLVRRRGQEARLRCSPMKGHSHVYWYRQLPEEGLKFMVYLQKENIIDESGMPKERFSAEFPKEGPSILRIQQVVRGDSAAYFCASSPGGYYGYTFGSGTRLTVV.

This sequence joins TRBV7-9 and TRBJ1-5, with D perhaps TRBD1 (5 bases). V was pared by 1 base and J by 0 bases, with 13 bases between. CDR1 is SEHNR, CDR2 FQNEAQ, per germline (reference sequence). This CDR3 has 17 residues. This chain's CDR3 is CASSLGGVKNSNQPQHF. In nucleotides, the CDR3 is TGTGCCAGCAGCTTAGGGGGGGTGAAGAATAGCAATCAGCCCCAGCATTTT.

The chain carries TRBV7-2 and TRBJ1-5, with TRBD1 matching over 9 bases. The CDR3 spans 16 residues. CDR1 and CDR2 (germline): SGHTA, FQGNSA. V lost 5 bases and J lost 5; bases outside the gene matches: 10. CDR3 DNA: TGTGCCAGCAGCCCCCATAAGGGACAGGGATATCAGCCCCAGCATTTT. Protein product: CASSPHKGQGYQPQHF.

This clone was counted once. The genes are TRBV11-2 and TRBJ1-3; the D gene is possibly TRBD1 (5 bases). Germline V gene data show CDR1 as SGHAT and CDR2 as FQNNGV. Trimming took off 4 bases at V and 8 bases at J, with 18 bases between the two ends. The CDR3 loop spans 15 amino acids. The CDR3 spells CASSSQGSSPHTIYF. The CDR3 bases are TGTGCCAGCAGCTCCCAGGGCAGTTCGCCGCACACCATATATTTT.